The source of this TCR beta chain is a study of shared clonotypes between healthy human individuals. Study-wide results and caveats: Compared with memory subsets, naive subsets generally had larger estimated richness. Generation of non-shared clonotypes was less probable than generation of clonotypes shared by all four donors. In several donors, about 5% of naive CD4 clonotypes appeared in common. Only blood was sampled, and tissue TCR repertoires likely differ from blood ones.

The method was immunoSEQ multiplex PCR; TCRdb's version includes in-frame clones alone and lacks a portion of them. The sample comprises roughly 1,100,000 clones, around four fifths of which are singletons, and less than 1.5% rests with the top ten. The germline CDR1 and CDR2 sequences are KGHSH and LQKENI. The CDR3 is 14 amino acids. The ends lost 3 bases at V and 3 bases at J; junction bases unmatched: 3. The sample holds many counts of this clone. No antigen is known for it. J is TRBJ2-7 and V is TRBV18; TRBD2 aligns across 9 bases. What was sequenced was memory CD4+ T cells sorted from blood. The subset was: CD45RA-negative fraction. This clonotype was sampled from a man between 18 and 35 years old in good health. In nucleotides, the CDR3 is TGTGCCAGCTCACCGGGACTAGCTATCTACGAGCAGTACTTC. Translation gives CASSPGLAIYEQYF.